This T cell receptor beta chain was retrieved from a study of siplizumab effects on memory and regulatory T cells. The CDR3 is 14 amino acids. Trimming took off 5 bases at V and 1 base at J, with 11 bases between the two ends. Germline V gene data show CDR1 as SGHTA and CDR2 as FQGNSA. Clones were read by immunoSEQ multiplex PCR, and TCRdb kept only the in-frame ones, dropping some. Of 85,000 to 90,000 clones listed, about 87% were seen once; the top ten hold approximately 15%. The receptor was isolated from a human donor in good health. The sample was CD4+ T cells sorted from blood. The rearrangement links TRBV7-2 to TRBJ1-1; no reliable D call. The CDR3 bases are TGTGCCAGCAGCCCCGTAAAGCAGAACACTGAAGCTTTCTTT. It yields the protein CASSPVKQNTEAFF.